Each of the 18 T cell receptor beta chains below was sequenced from the same sample in a study of blood T cell repertoires in COVID-19. Only in-frame clones appear in the TCRdb table, and some are missing; sequencing was by immunoSEQ multiplex PCR. Altogether over 200,000 clones are present, about 86% being singletons, with the ten largest covering 3% to 3.5%. Source material: PBMCs or T cells enriched from blood (not recorded which). The receptors shown here come from a woman between 45 and 60 years old in a cohort exposed to, infected with or recovered from COVID-19 (not recorded which).

For the CDR3, the DNA is TGTGCCAGTAGTCTCTCCCTGGGGAGGGGACGGAATCAGCCCCAGCATTTT. Protein product: CASSLSLGRGRNQPQHF. The J gene is TRBJ1-5, the V gene TRBV19, with a possible D match to TRBD1 (5 bases). CDR3 length: 17 amino acids. Germline V gene sequence: CDR1 LNHDA, CDR2 SQIVND (reference sequence). Trimming took 5 bases from V and 4 from J, leaving 21 bases between them.

This chain joins TRBV5-1 and TRBJ1-6; weak D call: TRBD1 (5 bases). The CDR3 sequence is 15 residues long. V was shortened by 0 bases and J by 10 bases, with 14 bases between the two germline ends. CDR1 is SGHRS, CDR2 YFSETQ, per germline. As DNA, the CDR3 is TGCGCCAGCAGCTTGGATGGCAGGGAAGGGTCACCCCTCCACTTT. Translating gives CASSLDGREGSPLHF.

The chain uses TRBV7-9 and TRBJ2-7; D not resolved. With 5 bases removed from V and 6 bases from J, the gap between germline ends came to 17 bases. CDR3 length: 14 amino acids. Germline V gene data show CDR1 as SEHNR and CDR2 as FQNEAQ (reference sequence). The CDR3 nucleotides are TGTGCCAGCAGCCCCGCTCTTCCAGGTCGCGAGCAGTACTTC. Translated, it gives CASSPALPGREQYF. Supplemented by reference TRBV7-9 and TRBJ2-7, the full variable domain reads DTGVSQNPRHKITKRGQNVTFRCDPISEHNRLYWYRQTLGQGPEFLTYFQNEAQLEKSRLLSDRFSAERPKGSFSTLEIQRTEQGDSAMYLCASSPALPGREQYFGPGTRLTVT.

The chain employs TRBV5-4 and TRBJ1-1, with D maybe TRBD1 (5 bases). CDR3 length equals 14 residues. Per germline, CDR1 SGHNT and CDR2 YYREEE (reference sequence). Trimming removed 1 base at V and 4 bases at J, with 11 bases between. CDR3 bases: TGTGCCAGCAGCTTGAAGGGGAAAGGCACTGAAGCTTTCTTT. Its translation is CASSLKGKGTEAFF.

The V and J genes are TRBV11-2 and TRBJ1-1; D gene unclear. CDR3 length equals 11 residues. CDR1 is SGHAT, CDR2 FQNNGV, per germline. Trimming left V 5 bases short and J 7 bases short, with 8 bases between. CDR3 sequence: CASSGRVEAFF. The CDR3 DNA sequence: TGTGCCAGCAGCGGGAGGGTTGAAGCTTTCTTT. Filled out from reference TRBV11-2 and TRBJ1-1, the complete variable domain reads EAGVAQSPRYKIIEKRQSVAFWCNPISGHATLYWYQQILGQGPKLLIQFQNNGVVDDSQLPKDRFSAERLKGVDSTLKIQPAKLEDSAVYLCASSGRVEAFFGQGTRLTVV.

This clone was found a few times. The rearrangement links TRBV7-9 to TRBJ2-7; a weak D match, TRBD1 (6 bases). The V end lost 5 bases, the J end lost 3 bases, and 11 bases lay between the germline ends. The V gene's germline CDR1 is SEHNR and CDR2 FQNEAQ (reference sequence). The CDR3 has 13 residues. The CDR3 DNA reads TGTGCCAGCAGCCCGGACAGCGGCTACGAGCAGTACTTC. Amino acid sequence: CASSPDSGYEQYF. The variable domain in full, completed from reference TRBV7-9 and TRBJ2-7, reads DTGVSQNPRHKITKRGQNVTFRCDPISEHNRLYWYRQTLGQGPEFLTYFQNEAQLEKSRLLSDRFSAERPKGSFSTLEIQRTEQGDSAMYLCASSPDSGYEQYFGPGTRLTVT.

This clone was counted only a few times. The gene calls are TRBV18 and TRBJ1-4; a possible D gene is TRBD1 (6 bases). The V and J ends lost 3 bases and 2 bases respectively, with 10 bases between them. The CDR3 contains 15 residues. Germline V gives CDR1 KGHSH, CDR2 LQKENI. For the CDR3, the DNA is TGTGCCAGCTCACCTTCCAGGGGTACTAATGAAAAACTGTTTTTT. This gives the protein CASSPSRGTNEKLFF. The entire variable domain, with the rest obtained from reference TRBV18 and TRBJ1-4, is as follows: NAGVMQNPRHLVRRRGQEARLRCSPMKGHSHVYWYRQLPEEGLKFMVYLQKENIIDESGMPKERFSAEFPKEGPSILRIQQVVRGDSAAYFCASSPSRGTNEKLFFGSGTQLSVL.

This clone was picked up one time. The chain is built from TRBV9 and TRBJ2-7; a possible D gene is TRBD2 (6 bases). Germline V gives CDR1 SGDLS, CDR2 YYNGEE. Trimming left V 0 bases short and J 4 bases short, with 8 bases between. The CDR3 runs to 13 residues. The CDR3 DNA sequence: TGTGCCAGCAGCGTAGTGGAGGGATACGAGCAGTACTTC. Protein sequence: CASSVVEGYEQYF.

The V gene is TRBV29-1, the J gene TRBJ1-1; D unclear. CDR3 size: 13 residues. Deletions cut 7 bases from V and 0 bases from J, with 12 bases between. Germline V gene sequence: CDR1 SQVTM, CDR2 ANQGSEA. In DNA form, the CDR3 reads TGCAGCGGGCGAAGGGAGATGAACACTGAAGCTTTCTTT. Its protein is CSGRREMNTEAFF.

V usage is TRBV4-1 and J usage is TRBJ1-1; 8 nucleotides line up with TRBD1. Trimming took 2 bases from V and 4 from J; bases not matched to a gene: 12. From germline, CDR1 is MGHRA and CDR2 YSYEKL. The CDR3 is 17 amino acids. This chain's CDR3 is CASSQPSGFTGGTEAFF. DNA for the CDR3: TGCGCCAGCAGCCAACCTTCGGGATTTACAGGGGGCACTGAAGCTTTCTTT.

The V and J genes are TRBV28 and TRBJ1-5, with 7 bases lining up with TRBD1. Germline trimming cut 4 bases from V and 1 base from J; bases unmatched to any gene: 4. The CDR3 is 15 amino acids. Per the germline V gene, CDR1 is MDHEN and CDR2 is SYDVKM. The CDR3 here is CASSSAGGSNQPQHF. CDR3 nucleotide sequence: TGTGCCAGCAGTTCAGCAGGGGGGAGCAATCAGCCCCAGCATTTT.

The rearrangement uses TRBV6-5 and TRBJ2-7, with TRBD1 matching over 7 bases. The CDR3 length is 13 residues. Per germline, CDR1 MNHEY and CDR2 SVGAGI. The V gene end was trimmed by 8 bases and the J gene end by 2 bases; junction bases not matched to a gene: 6. The CDR3: CASSADRAYEQYF. The DNA for the CDR3 is TGTGCCAGCTCCGCCGACAGGGCCTACGAGCAGTACTTC.

The chain uses TRBV19 and TRBJ1-1, with TRBD1 identical over 7 bases. Unmatched junction bases numbered 6, after V lost 5 bases and J lost 3 bases. The germline V gene has CDR1 LNHDA and CDR2 SQIVND (reference sequence). This CDR3 has 14 amino acids. DNA for the CDR3: TGTGCCAGTAGTCCAGACAGGGCTTACACTGAAGCTTTCTTT. It yields the protein CASSPDRAYTEAFF. Full variable domain (missing parts from reference TRBV19 and TRBJ1-1): DGGITQSPKYLFRKEGQNVTLSCEQNLNHDAMYWYRQDPGQGLRLIYYSQIVNDFQKGDIAEGYSVSREKKESFPLTVTSAQKNPTAFYLCASSPDRAYTEAFFGQGTRLTVV.

This clone has only a few counts. This chain uses TRBV6-5 with TRBJ2-2; the match to TRBD2 covers 10 bases. The CDR3 has 15 amino acids. In germline, CDR1 is MNHEY, CDR2 SVGAGI. The J segment lost 4 bases and the V segment lost 4 bases, leaving 3 bases of the junction unmatched. The CDR3 nucleotides are TGTGCCAGCAGTTTAGCGGGGGGAGGCACCGGGGAGCTGTTTTTT. Amino acid sequence: CASSLAGGGTGELFF.

The chain combines TRBV28 with TRBJ1-4, with TRBD1 identical over 7 bases. The CDR3 has 14 residues. The J segment lost 5 bases and the V segment lost 6 bases, leaving 6 bases of the junction unmatched. The germline V gene encodes CDR1 MDHEN and CDR2 SYDVKM. The CDR3, as DNA: TGTGCCAGCAGGGAGACAGGGCGGAATGAAAAACTGTTTTTT. This gives the protein CASRETGRNEKLFF.

The gene calls are TRBV30 and TRBJ2-7; no clear D gene. In germline, CDR1 is GTSNPN, CDR2 SVGIG (reference sequence). Trimming removed 2 bases at V and 8 bases at J, with 13 bases between. CDR3 length: 12 amino acids. Here the CDR3 reads CAWSPIASQQYF. DNA of the CDR3: TGTGCCTGGAGTCCAATAGCTTCCCAGCAGTACTTC.

This clone was seen a few times. The chain joins TRBV6-5 to TRBJ2-1; 8 bases fit TRBD1. There are 15 residues in the CDR3. V shed 5 bases, J shed 4 bases, and the junction held 7 bases outside the gene matches. The V gene's germline CDR1 is MNHEY and CDR2 SVGAGI. The CDR3 sequence: CASSRRQGTYNEQFF. CDR3 DNA sequence: TGTGCCAGCAGTCGGAGACAGGGGACGTACAATGAGCAGTTCTTC.

This rearrangement joins TRBV19 to TRBJ2-1; 9 nucleotides agree with TRBD1. Trimming cost V 5 bases and J 2 bases; bases outside gene matches: 4. The CDR3 covers 15 residues. The germline V gene has CDR1 LNHDA and CDR2 SQIVND (reference sequence). The CDR3 coding sequence is TGTGCCAGTAGTTCCGGGACAGGGCCCTACAATGAGCAGTTCTTC. Translation: CASSSGTGPYNEQFF.